This passage covers 32 T cell receptor beta chains from one sample sequenced in a study of cytomegalovirus exposure and HLA in healthy donors. Primers for the PCR totalled 60 Vbeta and 13 Jbeta. Some clones are missing from TCRdb's copy, which holds only in-frame ones; the method was immunoSEQ multiplex PCR. Of around 120,000 clones in the sample, around 60% were seen once. The sequencing sample was made of PBMCs. These receptor sequences come from a woman aged 40-49 years in good health and CMV-seropositive.

To note about this clone: Sequence at one end of the junction differs from germline and may be a read error. The chain joins TRBV29-1 to TRBJ2-7, with D perhaps TRBD2 (5 bases). Germline V gene data show CDR1 as SQVTM and CDR2 as ANQGSEA. The CDR3 has 14 residues. The DNA for the CDR3 is TGCAGCGTGGAAGGACTCGAGAATTCCTACGAGCAGTACTTC. Translated: CSVEGLENSYEQYF.

The gene calls are TRBV5-4 and TRBJ1-1; a possible D gene is TRBD1 (6 bases). The CDR3 sequence is 14 residues long. The germline V and J ends were trimmed by 6 bases and 0 bases, with 12 bases remaining between them. CDR1 is SGHNT, CDR2 YYREEE, per germline (reference sequence). The CDR3 DNA follows: TGTGCCAGCAAAGTAACAGGGTTGAACACTGAAGCTTTCTTT. Protein product: CASKVTGLNTEAFF.

The chain joins TRBV4-3 to TRBJ2-1, with 7 bases identical to TRBD2. The germline gives CDR1 LGHNA, CDR2 YSLEER. The CDR3 covers 15 residues. The trim removed 1 base at V and 5 bases at J, leaving 5 bases unmatched. CDR3 in amino acids: CASSQGTSENNEQFF. The CDR3 DNA reads TGCGCCAGCAGCCAAGGTACTAGCGAGAACAATGAGCAGTTCTTC.

This chain connects TRBV6-5 to TRBJ1-1; D gene unclear. Germline V gives CDR1 MNHEY, CDR2 SVGAGI. This CDR3 contains 13 residues. V lost 8 bases and J 3 bases, leaving 13 bases between the germline ends. The CDR3 sequence is CASGAPEDTEAFF. The CDR3 region has the DNA TGTGCCAGCGGTGCCCCCGAGGACACTGAAGCTTTCTTT.

This clone was seen only a few times. The chain links TRBV27 to TRBJ1-2; a weak D match, TRBD1 (6 bases). Trimming stripped 3 bases from V and 5 bases from J, with 13 bases between. Germline CDR1 MNHEY, CDR2 SMNVEV (reference sequence). The CDR3 is 14 amino acids. In nucleotides, the CDR3 is TGTGCCAGCAGTTTGTCCCCAAGGGGGTATGGCTACACCTTC. Translating it yields CASSLSPRGYGYTF.

The chain couples TRBV9 to TRBJ2-2, with 7 nucleotides matching TRBD2. CDR3 length: 16 residues. CDR1 SGDLS and CDR2 YYNGEE come from the germline V gene. J gave up 0 bases and V 2 bases, and 4 bases lay outside the gene matches. DNA of the CDR3: TGTGCCAGCAGCGTTCGAGCGGGGACGAACACCGGGGAGCTGTTTTTT. Amino acid sequence: CASSVRAGTNTGELFF.

As concerns this clone: Compared with germline, one end of the junction differs, possibly owing to a read error. This chain joins TRBV7-7 and TRBJ2-1, with 11 bases fitting TRBD2. CDR1 is SSHAT and CDR2 is FNYEAQ in the germline V gene (reference sequence). The length of the CDR3 is 16 residues. CDR3 sequence (DNA): TGTGCTAGCAGCCGTTTACTAGCGGGGGACTACAATGAGCAGTTCTTC. Protein product: CASSRLLAGDYNEQFF.

The chain recombines TRBV5-6 with TRBJ2-1; TRBD1 aligns across 7 bases. V lost 0 bases and J lost 3; bases outside the gene matches: 6. The CDR3 sequence is 16 residues long. Germline lookup yields CDR1 SGHDT and CDR2 YYEEEE. CDR3 protein: CASSLGDSSIYNEQFF. In DNA, the CDR3 is TGTGCCAGCAGCTTGGGGGACAGTAGCATCTACAATGAGCAGTTCTTC.

This clone showed up just a few times. The chain has TRBV7-3 and TRBJ2-5, with TRBD1 as a possible D gene (6 bases). The germline V gene encodes CDR1 SGHTA and CDR2 FQGTGA. The CDR3 is 18 amino acids. Trimming cost V 1 base and J 4 bases, with 22 bases left between them. As DNA, the CDR3 is TGTGCCAGCAGCTTAAGGGGGCCCGGGACGCCGGACGGAGAGACCCAGTACTTC. Its translation is CASSLRGPGTPDGETQYF.

The chain employs TRBV15 and TRBJ2-3; 8 nucleotides match TRBD2. Trimming removed 4 bases from V and 4 bases from J; junction bases left unmatched: 10. CDR3 length: 16 amino acids. From germline, CDR1 is LNHNV and CDR2 YYDKDF (reference sequence). The CDR3 here is CATSKEGERESDTQYF. The CDR3 DNA sequence: TGTGCCACCAGCAAGGAGGGTGAGCGGGAGTCAGATACGCAGTATTTT.

This chain connects TRBV7-8 to TRBJ2-1; D gene unclear. V shed 2 bases and J shed 13 bases, with 12 bases lying between them. This CDR3 has 12 amino acids. Germline V lookup: CDR1 SGHVS, CDR2 FQNEAQ. CDR3 coding DNA: TGTGCCAGCAGCTTATCAAACATCTTTCAGTTCTTC. Translated, it gives CASSLSNIFQFF.

The gene calls are TRBV7-9 and TRBJ2-1; D unclear. The ends were cut back, 2 bases at V and 9 bases at J, with 8 bases in the middle. There are 12 residues in the CDR3. The germline V gene encodes CDR1 SEHNR and CDR2 FQNEAQ (reference sequence). CDR3 residues: CASSLSSSEQFF. The CDR3 bases are TGTGCCAGCAGCTTAAGTTCCAGTGAGCAGTTCTTC.

The chain employs TRBV2 and TRBJ2-7, with 11 nucleotides matching TRBD2. The CDR3 runs 15 residues. V was pared by 8 bases and J by 0 bases, with 6 bases of the junction left unmatched. CDR1 is SNHLY and CDR2 is FYNNEI in the germline V gene. The CDR3 protein is CASSISGRDSYEQYF. The CDR3, as DNA: TGTGCCAGCTCGATTAGCGGGAGGGACTCCTACGAGCAGTACTTC.

The chain combines TRBV19 with TRBJ1-2; tentatively, D is TRBD1 (6 bases). V lost 7 bases and J 6 bases, leaving 18 bases between the germline ends. CDR3 length: 14 amino acids. Germline V gene sequence: CDR1 LNHDA, CDR2 SQIVND (reference sequence). For the CDR3, the DNA is TGTGCCAGTAACTTTAACAGGGCCGTAGATGGCTACACCTTC. This sequence encodes CASNFNRAVDGYTF.

The gene calls are TRBV10-3 and TRBJ2-1; D gene ambiguous. The V gene lost 7 bases and the J gene lost 0 bases, with 7 bases spanning the gap. The CDR3 has 13 residues. CDR1 is ENHRY and CDR2 is SYGVKD in the germline V gene. CDR3: CAITPSSYNEQFF. The CDR3 coding sequence is TGTGCCATCACCCCTAGCTCCTACAATGAGCAGTTCTTC.

This chain connects TRBV4-3 to TRBJ2-6, with 8 bases fitting TRBD1. Per germline, CDR1 LGHNA and CDR2 YSLEER. The ends lost 4 bases at V and 4 bases at J; junction bases unmatched: 9. This CDR3 spans 17 amino acids. The DNA of the CDR3 is TGCGCCAGCAGCCCTGGACAGGGTGGGTCAGGGGCCAACGTCCTGACTTTC. Protein sequence: CASSPGQGGSGANVLTF.

The gene calls are TRBV7-9 and TRBJ2-2; 8 nucleotides line up with TRBD1. This CDR3 contains 15 residues. V lost 3 bases and J lost 6; bases outside the gene matches: 6. CDR1 and CDR2 from the germline V gene are SEHNR and FQNEAQ (reference sequence). The CDR3: CASSFHGQGSGELFF. The CDR3 DNA reads as TGTGCCAGCAGCTTCCATGGACAGGGTTCCGGGGAGCTGTTTTTT.

V gene TRBV28 combines with J gene TRBJ1-3, with 10 nucleotides matching TRBD1. V shed 3 bases, J shed 0 bases, and the junction held 14 bases outside the gene matches. Germline-derived CDR1 and CDR2 are MDHEN and SYDVKM. The CDR3 covers 20 residues. The CDR3 reads CASSFFGTGAKRASGNTIYF. DNA for the CDR3: TGTGCCAGCAGTTTTTTCGGGACAGGGGCAAAACGCGCCTCTGGAAACACCATATATTTT.

The V gene is TRBV29-1, the J gene TRBJ2-1; 12 nucleotides agree with TRBD2. With 1 base clipped from V and 3 bases from J, the junction kept 7 bases outside the gene matches. The CDR3 extends over 17 amino acids. CDR1 and CDR2 (germline): SQVTM, ANQGSEA. In DNA, the CDR3 is TGCAGCGTTGAAGCCCTCAAGACTAGCGGGAGCTACAATGAGCAGTTCTTC. Translation: CSVEALKTSGSYNEQFF.

This clone was detected only a few times. The chain has TRBV11-2 and TRBJ1-2; TRBD1 aligns across 9 bases. Germline lookup yields CDR1 SGHAT and CDR2 FQNNGV. V lost 5 bases to trimming and J lost 7 bases; unmatched junction nucleotides: 23. The CDR3 is 19 residues long. The CDR3 loop reads CASSEPSGTGSLGVLGYTF. In DNA form, the CDR3 reads TGTGCCAGCAGCGAGCCCTCCGGGACAGGGTCTTTAGGAGTCCTTGGCTACACCTTC.

The chain has TRBV6-5 and TRBJ1-3, with D perhaps matching TRBD1 (5 bases). Per the germline V gene, CDR1 is MNHEY and CDR2 is SVGAGI. The CDR3 contains 14 residues. The ends were cut back, 6 bases at V and 7 bases at J, with 16 bases in the middle. CDR3 amino acids: CASSRLNGGNTIYF. The CDR3 region has the DNA TGTGCCAGCAGCCGCCTAAATGGGGGGAACACCATATATTTT.

This chain links TRBV11-2 with TRBJ1-4, with no clear D. The V end lost 0 bases, the J end lost 13 bases, and 9 bases lay between the germline ends. Looked up from germline, CDR1 is SGHAT and CDR2 is FQNNGV. The CDR3 extends over 12 amino acids. The DNA of the CDR3 is TGTGCCAGCAGCTTAGATGGAGCAGCACTGTTTTTT. Its translation: CASSLDGAALFF. Full variable domain (rest looked up from reference TRBV11-2 and TRBJ1-4): EAGVAQSPRYKIIEKRQSVAFWCNPISGHATLYWYQQILGQGPKLLIQFQNNGVVDDSQLPKDRFSAERLKGVDSTLKIQPAKLEDSAVYLCASSLDGAALFFGSGTQLSVL.

This clone was counted a single time. V is TRBV27 and J is TRBJ2-3; 8 bases fit TRBD2. This CDR3 region has 15 residues. Trimming removed 5 bases from V and 1 base from J; junction bases left unmatched: 5. The germline V gene has CDR1 MNHEY and CDR2 SMNVEV (reference sequence). The chain's CDR3 is CASSISGSRTDTQYF. The CDR3 DNA reads TGTGCCAGCAGTATCAGCGGGAGCCGCACAGATACGCAGTATTTT.

The chain joins TRBV4-3 to TRBJ2-2; D uncertain. Germline V lookup: CDR1 LGHNA, CDR2 YSLEER. The CDR3 totals 15 residues. Trimming left V 0 bases short and J 5 bases short, with 10 bases between. In nucleotides, the CDR3 is TGCGCCAGCAGCCAAGATCGGGTTCTAACCGGGGAGCTGTTTTTT. It is translated as CASSQDRVLTGELFF.

V gene TRBV19 combines with J gene TRBJ1-5; 11 bases line up with TRBD1. This CDR3 is 15 amino acids long. Germline V gene lookup returns CDR1 LNHDA and CDR2 SQIVND (reference sequence). V gave up 5 bases and J gave up 7 bases; unmatched junction bases: 7. The CDR3: CASSPGTGGGQPQHF. DNA for the CDR3: TGTGCCAGTAGTCCCGGGACAGGGGGGGGGCAGCCCCAGCATTTT.

The chain carries TRBV27 and TRBJ2-7; 14 nucleotides align to TRBD2. Germline V CDR1 and CDR2: MNHEY, SMNVEV (reference sequence). V dropped 5 bases and J dropped 0; count of bases not matched to a gene: 6. CDR3 length: 17 amino acids. The CDR3 DNA reads TGTGCCAGCAGTCGGGGACTAGCGGGAGAAAGCTCCTACGAGCAGTACTTC. Protein sequence: CASSRGLAGESSYEQYF.

This rearrangement joins TRBV11-3 to TRBJ1-5; D is unresolved. V was clipped by 5 bases and J by 5 bases, with 16 bases between them. CDR1 SGHNT and CDR2 YENEEA come from the germline V gene. This CDR3 is built from 15 residues. Written as DNA, the CDR3 is TGTGCCAGCAGCCTCTTAGGAGGGCCCCATCAGCCCCAGCATTTT. Protein sequence: CASSLLGGPHQPQHF.

The chain uses TRBV27 and TRBJ1-5; D remains unclear. V lost 1 base and J 4 bases, leaving 8 bases between the germline ends. Germline V gene data show CDR1 as MNHEY and CDR2 as SMNVEV (reference sequence). The CDR3 extends over 14 amino acids. The CDR3 protein is CASSLYSRNQPQHF. In DNA form, the CDR3 reads TGTGCCAGCAGTTTATACAGCCGTAATCAGCCCCAGCATTTT.

This chain connects TRBV19 to TRBJ1-4, with 8 bases fitting TRBD1. The CDR3 consists of 16 residues. The V gene's germline CDR1 is LNHDA and CDR2 SQIVND (reference sequence). J was trimmed by 0 bases and V by 6 bases; bases with no gene match: 6. DNA for the CDR3: TGTGCCAGTAGCCGGACAGGGACTGCAACTAATGAAAAACTGTTTTTT. Translated, it gives CASSRTGTATNEKLFF.

This chain uses TRBV28 with TRBJ2-7; 12 bases align to TRBD2. The V gene's germline CDR1 is MDHEN and CDR2 SYDVKM. The CDR3 sequence is 16 residues long. V was pared by 7 bases and J by 0 bases, with 7 bases of the junction left unmatched. CDR3 in amino acids: CASTSGLAGYSYEQYF. In DNA form, the CDR3 reads TGTGCCAGCACCTCGGGACTAGCGGGTTACTCCTACGAGCAGTACTTC. Using reference TRBV28 and TRBJ2-7 for the parts outside the CDR3, the full variable domain is DVKVTQSSRYLVKRTGEKVFLECVQDMDHENMFWYRQDPGLGLRLIYFSYDVKMKEKGDIPEGYSVSREKKERFSLILESASTNQTSMYLCASTSGLAGYSYEQYFGPGTRLTVT.

The J gene is TRBJ1-1, the V gene TRBV27, with 7 bases aligning to TRBD1. Germline CDR1 reads MNHEY; CDR2 reads SMNVEV (reference sequence). This CDR3 is 15 amino acids long. Trimming cost V 4 bases and J 2 bases; bases outside gene matches: 7. The CDR3 loop is CASSSLTGLNTEAFF. CDR3 sequence (DNA): TGTGCCAGCAGTTCTTTGACAGGGTTAAACACTGAAGCTTTCTTT.

The chain employs TRBV6-1 and TRBJ2-1, with 7 bases fitting TRBD1. Germline V CDR1 and CDR2: MNHNS, SASEGT. The CDR3 runs 14 residues. After removal of 2 bases from V and 4 bases from J, the junction contained 2 bases not matched to a gene. This CDR3 is CASSESQGYNEQFF. DNA for the CDR3: TGTGCCAGCAGTGAATCACAGGGGTACAATGAGCAGTTCTTC.